The TCR beta chain under discussion was sequenced for a study of shared clonotypes between healthy human individuals. Study-level points and caveats: Sampling used blood alone; tissue repertoires probably differ. Rarefaction revealed incomplete sorted-subset sequencing despite large depth. Among a few donors, roughly 5% of naive CD4 clonotypes were found in common. With few donors, the genetic and exposure-history diversity represented was limited.

For this clone: Its antigen is undetermined.

Some clones are missing from TCRdb's copy, which holds only in-frame ones; the method was immunoSEQ multiplex PCR. Of approximately 2,000,000 clones detected, approximately 90% appear once; the ten largest clones hold 0.3% to 0.45%. Material: naive CD4+ T cells from PBMCs. As for subset: CD45RA+ positively selected. This clonotype was sampled from a man between 18 and 29 years old in good health. Some clones in this sample may be carry-over from other donors' samples.

CDR3 in amino acids: CASSLGLASSGTNTGELFF. In DNA, the CDR3 is TGTGCCAGCAGCTTAGGCTTAGCATCTTCCGGGACAAACACCGGGGAGCTGTTTTTT. The chain carries TRBV7-8 and TRBJ2-2; D might be TRBD1 (6 bases). Germline CDR1 reads SGHVS; CDR2 reads FQNEAQ. The CDR3 covers 19 residues. Trimming stripped 1 base from V and 2 bases from J, with 20 bases between.